These T cell receptor beta chains were read from a single sample in a study of cytomegalovirus exposure and HLA in healthy donors. TCRdb's table, derived via immunoSEQ multiplex PCR, lists solely in-frame clones and lacks some. The sample carries around 200,000 clones, roughly four fifths recorded once. Sequencing was done on a sample of PBMCs. Receptors originate from a woman between 35 and 50 years old in good health and CMV-seronegative. Both conserved end residues are trimmed from each CDR3. Fields, in order: V gene, CDR3 protein.

v_gene: TRBV11-2
CDR3aa: ASSLVRDHEQY

v_gene: TRBV2
CDR3aa: ASSWTGNYGYT

v_gene: TRBV27
CDR3aa: ASSFYQTGGGYT

v_gene: TRBV6-5
CDR3aa: ASSSSLYLNNEQF

v_gene: TRBV11-2
CDR3aa: ASSPGQLLIGTSGNTIY

v_gene: TRBV10-1
CDR3aa: ASSKTSGSSYEQY

v_gene: TRBV18
CDR3aa: ASRHMGTHATNEKLF

v_gene: TRBV6-5
CDR3aa: ASSHSSRRTGELF

v_gene: TRBV5-6
CDR3aa: ASSMKDYSYEQY

v_gene: TRBV28
CDR3aa: AIPSRTGELF

v_gene: TRBV27
CDR3aa: ASSLGGHYGYT

v_gene: TRBV11-1
CDR3aa: ASSRGGGAGETQY

v_gene: TRBV29-1
CDR3aa: SVAGSGFYSMPGYT

v_gene: TRBV7-3
CDR3aa: ASSISRTSQNEQF

v_gene: TRBV18
CDR3aa: ASSLDAGHTDTQY

v_gene: TRBV28
CDR3aa: ASRSALLLGEQF

v_gene: TRBV7-2
CDR3aa: ASSLAGGLSTDTQY